This TCR beta chain emerged from a study of cytomegalovirus exposure and HLA in healthy donors. The CDR3 has 14 residues. Trimming removed 1 base at V and 2 bases at J, with 10 bases between. Germline V lookup: CDR1 SGHKS, CDR2 YYEKEE (reference sequence). Study observations and caveats: Among TCR beta chains, those listed as cytomegalovirus-associated numbered around 160. Near-uniform donor sequencing depth was presumed by presence/absence analyses.

Worth noting for this clone: Antigen specificity is unknown.

With 60 Vbeta and 13 Jbeta primers, the PCR was carried out. The method was immunoSEQ multiplex PCR; TCRdb's version includes in-frame clones alone and lacks a portion of them. The sample shows 90,000 to 150,000 clones, over 60% of them seen only once. V and J are TRBV5-5 and TRBJ2-7, with D maybe TRBD2 (5 bases). The sequence came from a female donor in good health and CMV-seronegative. Sample: PBMCs. CDR3 coding DNA: TGTGCCAGCAGCTTGTACGGGAACCCCTACGAGCAGTACTTC. This translates into CASSLYGNPYEQYF.